The source of this T cell receptor beta chain is a study of metastatic and nonmetastatic thyroid tumors. Overall study context: Peripheral blood and tumor or nodule samples from malignant and benign thyroid patients were compared. Whole-study results and caveats: Reports indicated that malignant thyroid tumors showed significantly higher TCR beta diversity than benign nodules did, in blood and tumor.

A word on this clone: Its specificity is not known.

The length of the CDR3 is 17 residues. V trimming: 2 bases; J trimming: 3 bases; junction bases outside the gene matches: 9. Germline V lookup: CDR1 MNHEY, CDR2 SVGAGI. Patients had received no treatment of any kind before thyroid surgery. Per the study methods: Built for papillary thyroid cancer, a distant-metastasis classifier drew on CDR3 differences across clinicopathological groups. TCRdb reprocessed the PCR reads using MiXCR. In this record, the V and J calls reflect TCRdb's handling and not the investigators' own analysis. The repertoire has 6,400 or so clones, 30% to 35% of them found once; the top ten carry under 25%.

This sequence originates from a female donor with papillary thyroid cancer or a benign thyroid nodule (not recorded which). Some clones in this sample may be carry-over from other donors' samples. The specimen was tumor tissue. This sequence joins TRBV6-5 and TRBJ2-1; 8 bases match TRBD2. DNA of the CDR3: TGTGCCAGCAGTTACGGGCGGGAGGTCCCCGGCTACAATGAGCAGTTCTTC. Translating gives CASSYGREVPGYNEQFF.